A selection of T cell receptor beta chains follows, all from one sample in a study of blood T cell repertoires in COVID-19. Assay: immunoSEQ multiplex PCR; the TCRdb copy retains only in-frame clones and omits some. The repertoire holds about 180,000 clones, with approximately 88% as singletons. The sequencing input was peripheral blood. The receptors were gathered from a young woman with acute or convalescent COVID-19. Each CDR3 is given with its conserved first and last residue. A D gene is named only where the DNA matches it firmly. Size values are once, few and many counts, or a class for expanded clones, and some rows have none.

CASTGQEDSPLHF | TGTGCCAGCACTGGACAGGAGGATTCACCCCTCCACTTT | TRBJ1-6 | TRBV12-3/TRBV12-4 | TRBD1 | NA
CASTRQGAGELFF | TGCGCCAGCACTCGTCAAGGGGCCGGGGAGCTGTTTTTT | TRBJ2-2 | TRBV5-1 | NA | NA
CASSFSGTGTYGYTF | TGTGCCAGCAGCTTCTCCGGGACAGGGACGTATGGCTACACCTTC | TRBJ1-2 | TRBV7-9 | TRBD1 | NA
CASSLTGHQPQHF | TGTGCCAGCAGCTTGACAGGTCATCAGCCCCAGCATTTT | TRBJ1-5 | TRBV5-6 | NA | few
CASSLALGRRNEQYF | TGTGCCAGCAGCTTAGCGCTCGGGAGAAGGAACGAGCAGTACTTC | TRBJ2-7 | TRBV7-9 | NA | NA
CASSLVSDTEAFF | TGCGCCAGCAGCTTGGTTAGTGACACTGAAGCTTTCTTT | TRBJ1-1 | TRBV5-1 | NA | NA
CSVRDTRGNTIYF | TGCAGCGTTCGGGATACCCGAGGAAACACCATATATTTT | TRBJ1-3 | TRBV29-1 | NA | NA
CASSLIGQQETQYF | TGCGCCAGCAGCTTGATTGGGCAGCAAGAGACCCAGTACTTC | TRBJ2-5 | TRBV5-1 | NA | NA
CASSPQGRSPLHF | TGTGCCAGCAGTCCACAGGGGCGGTCACCCCTCCACTTT | TRBJ1-6 | TRBV27 | TRBD1 | once
CASVGTGGTEAFF | TGTGCCAGCGTTGGGACTGGAGGGACTGAAGCTTTCTTT | TRBJ1-1 | TRBV7-9 | NA | NA
CASSSPTDWRTHRDTQYF | TGTGCCAGCAGTTCCCCCACGGATTGGAGGACCCACAGAGATACGCAGTATTTT | TRBJ2-3 | TRBV28 | NA | NA
CASSLVWTGMSEQFF | TGTGCCAGCAGCTTAGTTTGGACAGGTATGAGTGAGCAGTTCTTC | TRBJ2-1 | TRBV7-9 | TRBD1 | NA
CSAEREWSDTQYF | TGCAGCGCAGAGCGGGAGTGGTCAGATACGCAGTATTTT | TRBJ2-3 | TRBV29-1 | TRBD2 | NA
CASSLGRLGEKLFF | TGTGCCAGCAGCTTAGGCCGTCTAGGTGAAAAACTGTTTTTT | TRBJ1-4 | TRBV5-6 | NA | few
CASSLKLGTSGENEQFF | TGTGCCAGCAGCCTCAAGCTCGGGACTAGCGGCGAGAATGAGCAGTTCTTC | TRBJ2-1 | TRBV11-2 | TRBD2 | NA
CASSSGVNYGYTF | TGTGCCAGCTCCTCAGGGGTTAACTATGGCTACACCTTC | TRBJ1-2 | TRBV18 | NA | NA
CASSVDPLSYGYTF | TGTGCCAGCAGCGTAGACCCTCTATCCTATGGCTACACCTTC | TRBJ1-2 | TRBV9 | NA | NA
CSASWGQGADEAFF | TGCAGCGCTTCTTGGGGACAGGGGGCTGATGAAGCTTTCTTT | TRBJ1-1 | TRBV29-1 | TRBD1 | NA
CASSLAAGKTPSYEQYF | TGTGCCAGCAGCTTGGCCGCAGGGAAAACACCCAGTTACGAGCAGTACTTC | TRBJ2-7 | TRBV5-5 | NA | NA
CASVRPNTGELFF | TGTGCCAGCGTCAGGCCGAACACCGGGGAGCTGTTTTTT | TRBJ2-2 | TRBV28 | NA | NA
CASSVVGGGPWNEQFF | TGTGCCAGCAGCGTAGTGGGGGGAGGGCCTTGGAATGAGCAGTTCTTC | TRBJ2-1 | TRBV9 | TRBD2 | NA
CASSKGGGAFF | TGTGCCAGTAGTAAGGGAGGGGGAGCTTTCTTT | TRBJ1-1 | TRBV19 | NA | NA
CASSESTGWLQKLFF | TGTGCCAGCAGTGAGTCGACAGGGTGGTTACAAAAACTGTTTTTT | TRBJ1-4 | TRBV6-1 | TRBD1 | NA
CASSITRTGTIEAFF | TGTGCCAGTAGTATAACCCGGACAGGGACCATTGAAGCTTTCTTT | TRBJ1-1 | TRBV19 | TRBD1 | once
CASSIWDRENNEQFF | TGTGCCAGTAGTATTTGGGACAGGGAAAACAATGAGCAGTTCTTC | TRBJ2-1 | TRBV19 | TRBD1 | NA
CASKGQPNQPQHF | TGTGCCAGCAAGGGACAGCCAAATCAGCCCCAGCATTTT | TRBJ1-5 | TRBV2 | TRBD1 | NA
CASSSGQVAEKLFF | TGTGCCAGCAGCTCCGGACAGGTAGCTGAAAAACTGTTTTTT | TRBJ1-4 | TRBV11-2 | TRBD1 | NA
CASSEVTANEQFF | TGCGCCAGCAGTGAGGTGACAGCCAATGAGCAGTTCTTC | TRBJ2-1 | TRBV10-2 | NA | NA
CASSDRSRRYNEQFF | TGCGCCAGCAGTGATAGGAGCCGAAGATACAATGAGCAGTTCTTC | TRBJ2-1 | TRBV10-2 | NA | NA
CASSLTRYEQYF | TGTGCCAGCAGTCTCACACGCTACGAGCAGTACTTC | TRBJ2-7 | TRBV28 | NA | NA
CASSRRRGTDTQYF | TGTGCCAGCAGCCGCCGCCGGGGCACAGATACGCAGTATTTT | TRBJ2-3 | TRBV7-9 | NA | NA
CASSFEAGGGTDTQYF | TGTGCCAGCAGCTTTGAAGCGGGAGGGGGCACAGATACGCAGTATTTT | TRBJ2-3 | TRBV7-9 | TRBD2 | NA
CASSPTGGEPQHF | TGTGCCAGCTCACCGACAGGGGGCGAGCCCCAGCATTTT | TRBJ1-5 | TRBV18 | TRBD1 | NA
CASRDRGVEAFF | TGTGCCAGTAGGGACAGGGGCGTCGAAGCTTTCTTT | TRBJ1-1 | TRBV19 | TRBD1 | NA
CASKLAGGFWGEEQYF | TGTGCCAGCAAACTAGCGGGAGGCTTTTGGGGGGAGGAGCAGTACTTC | TRBJ2-7 | TRBV28 | TRBD2 | NA
CASSRRGEAFF | TGTGCCAGCAGCCGTCGCGGAGAAGCTTTCTTT | TRBJ1-1 | TRBV3-1/TRBV3-2 | NA | NA
CASSPQVGLATPPIF | TGTGCCAGCAGTCCCCAAGTGGGACTAGCCACTCCACCCATTTTT | TRBJ2-3 | TRBV28 | TRBD2 | NA
CASSSRGTDTQYF | TGTGCCAGCAGCTCCCGGGGCACAGATACGCAGTATTTT | TRBJ2-3 | TRBV3-1/TRBV3-2 | NA | NA
CATSRDSRNEQFF | TGTGCCACCAGCAGAGATAGCCGGAATGAGCAGTTCTTC | TRBJ2-1 | TRBV15 | NA | NA
CASSPSGRAYEQYF | TGTGCCAGCTCGCCTAGCGGGAGAGCCTACGAGCAGTACTTC | TRBJ2-7 | TRBV18 | TRBD2 | once
CASSRQGDYEQYF | TGCGCCAGCAGCCGACAGGGCGACTACGAGCAGTACTTC | TRBJ2-7 | TRBV5-1 | TRBD1 | NA
CASSPRTGATSRGYTF | TGCGCCAGCAGCCCCCGGACAGGGGCGACATCGAGGGGCTACACCTTC | TRBJ1-2 | TRBV5-1 | TRBD1 | NA
CASSYSKLAGGVNEQFF | TGTGCCAGCAGTTACTCGAAACTAGCGGGAGGTGTAAATGAGCAGTTCTTC | TRBJ2-1 | TRBV6-2/TRBV6-3 | TRBD2 | NA
CASSQLGLREAFF | TGCGCCAGCTCCCAGTTGGGGCTCAGGGAAGCTTTCTTT | TRBJ1-1 | TRBV4-1 | NA | NA
CASSSYAGGDEQFF | TGTGCCAGCAGCTCATACGCCGGCGGCGATGAGCAGTTCTTC | TRBJ2-1 | TRBV7-9 | NA | few
CASSNLGGARQPQHF | TGTGCCAGCAGTAACTTAGGAGGGGCGAGGCAGCCCCAGCATTTT | TRBJ1-5 | TRBV6-5 | NA | NA
CATRLTVGLAGEQYF | TGTGCCACCCGGCTAACGGTGGGACTAGCGGGCGAGCAGTACTTC | TRBJ2-7 | TRBV28 | TRBD2 | NA
CAISGTDVAGGRTDTQYF | TGTGCCATCAGTGGCACAGACGTAGCGGGAGGCCGCACAGATACGCAGTATTTT | TRBJ2-3 | TRBV10-3 | TRBD2 | NA
CATVQSLGVYNEQFF | TGTGCCACCGTCCAGAGCCTAGGTGTCTACAATGAGCAGTTCTTC | TRBJ2-1 | TRBV19 | NA | once